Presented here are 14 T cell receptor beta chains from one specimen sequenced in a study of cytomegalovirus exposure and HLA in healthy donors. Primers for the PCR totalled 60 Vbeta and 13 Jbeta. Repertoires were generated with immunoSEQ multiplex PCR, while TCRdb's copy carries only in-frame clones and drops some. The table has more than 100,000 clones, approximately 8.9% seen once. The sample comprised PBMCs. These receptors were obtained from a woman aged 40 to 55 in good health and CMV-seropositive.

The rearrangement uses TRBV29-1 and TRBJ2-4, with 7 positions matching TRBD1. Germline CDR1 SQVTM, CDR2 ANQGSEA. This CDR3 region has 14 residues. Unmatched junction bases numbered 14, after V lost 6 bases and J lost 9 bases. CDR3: CSVSTRQGVGIQYF. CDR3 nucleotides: TGCAGCGTGTCCACCCGACAGGGCGTGGGCATTCAGTACTTC.

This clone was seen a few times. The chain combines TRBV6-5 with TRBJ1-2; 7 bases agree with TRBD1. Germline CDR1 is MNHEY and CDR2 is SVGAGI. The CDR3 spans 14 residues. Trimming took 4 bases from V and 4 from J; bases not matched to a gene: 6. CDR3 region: CASSSQGNLYGYTF. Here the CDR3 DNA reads TGTGCCAGCAGTTCACAGGGGAATCTCTATGGCTACACCTTC.

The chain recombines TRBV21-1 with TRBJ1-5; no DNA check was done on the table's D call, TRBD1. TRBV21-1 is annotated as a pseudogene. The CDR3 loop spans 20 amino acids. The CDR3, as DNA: TGTGCCAGCAGCACTCGGGACAGGGGGCGAGGGGCACATAGCAATCAGCCCCAGCATTTT. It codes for CASSTRDRGRGAHSNQPQHF.

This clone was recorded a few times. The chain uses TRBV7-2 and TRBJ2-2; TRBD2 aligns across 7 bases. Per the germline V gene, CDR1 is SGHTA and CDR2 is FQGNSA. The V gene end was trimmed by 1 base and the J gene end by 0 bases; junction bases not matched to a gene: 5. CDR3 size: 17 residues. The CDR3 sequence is CASSLVAAGANTGELFF. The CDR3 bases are TGTGCCAGCAGCTTAGTGGCCGCGGGGGCGAACACCGGGGAGCTGTTTTTT.

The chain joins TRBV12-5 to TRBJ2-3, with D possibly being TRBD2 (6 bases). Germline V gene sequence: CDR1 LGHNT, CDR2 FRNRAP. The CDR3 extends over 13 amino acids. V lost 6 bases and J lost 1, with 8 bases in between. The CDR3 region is CASGLAGTDTQYF. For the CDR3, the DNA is TGTGCTAGTGGATTAGCGGGCACAGATACGCAGTATTTT.

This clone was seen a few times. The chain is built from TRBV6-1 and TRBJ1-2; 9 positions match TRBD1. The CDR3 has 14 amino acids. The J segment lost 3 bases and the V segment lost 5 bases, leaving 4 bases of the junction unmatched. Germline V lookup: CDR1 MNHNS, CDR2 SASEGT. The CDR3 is CASSTTGGDYGYTF. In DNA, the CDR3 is TGTGCCAGCAGTACCACAGGGGGCGACTATGGCTACACCTTC.

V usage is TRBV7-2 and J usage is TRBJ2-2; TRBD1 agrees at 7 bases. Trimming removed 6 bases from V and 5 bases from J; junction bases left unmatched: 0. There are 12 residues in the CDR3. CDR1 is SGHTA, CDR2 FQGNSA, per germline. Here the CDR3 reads CASRQGTGELFF. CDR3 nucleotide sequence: TGTGCCAGCAGACAGGGGACCGGGGAGCTGTTTTTT.

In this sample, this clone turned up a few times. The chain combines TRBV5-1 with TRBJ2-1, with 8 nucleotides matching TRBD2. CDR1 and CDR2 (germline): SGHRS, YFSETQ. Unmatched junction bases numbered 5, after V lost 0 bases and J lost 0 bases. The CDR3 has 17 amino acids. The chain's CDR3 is CASSLVSGTSSYNEQFF. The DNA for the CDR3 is TGCGCCAGCAGCTTGGTATCCGGGACTAGCTCCTACAATGAGCAGTTCTTC.

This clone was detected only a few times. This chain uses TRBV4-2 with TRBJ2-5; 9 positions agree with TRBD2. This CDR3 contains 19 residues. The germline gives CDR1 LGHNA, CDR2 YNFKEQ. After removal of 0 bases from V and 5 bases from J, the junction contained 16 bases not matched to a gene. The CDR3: CASSQDLYPLAGSEETQYF. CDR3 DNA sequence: TGTGCCAGCAGCCAAGATCTCTACCCCCTAGCGGGGTCCGAGGAGACCCAGTACTTC.

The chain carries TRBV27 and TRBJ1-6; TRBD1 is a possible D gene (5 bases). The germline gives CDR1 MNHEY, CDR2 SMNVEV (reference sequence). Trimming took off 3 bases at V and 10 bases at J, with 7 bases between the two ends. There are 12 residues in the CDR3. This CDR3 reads CASSFSGSPLHF. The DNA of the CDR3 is TGTGCCAGCAGTTTTTCAGGGTCACCCCTCCACTTT.

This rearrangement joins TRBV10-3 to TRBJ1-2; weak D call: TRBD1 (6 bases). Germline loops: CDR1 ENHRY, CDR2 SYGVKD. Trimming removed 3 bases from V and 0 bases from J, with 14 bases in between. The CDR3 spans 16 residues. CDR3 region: CAISETAGVPNYGYTF. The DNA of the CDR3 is TGTGCCATCAGTGAAACGGCAGGGGTCCCTAACTATGGCTACACCTTC.

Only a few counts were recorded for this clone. Here the CDR3 reads CASSQEGQGTYVGDNSPLHF. The CDR3 nucleotides are TGTGCCAGCAGCCAAGAGGGACAGGGTACCTATGTGGGAGATAATTCACCCCTCCACTTT. The chain has TRBV4-2 and TRBJ1-6; 9 bases line up with TRBD1. Germline lookup yields CDR1 LGHNA and CDR2 YNFKEQ. V was clipped by 0 bases and J by 5 bases; unmatched bases: 14. There are 20 residues in the CDR3.

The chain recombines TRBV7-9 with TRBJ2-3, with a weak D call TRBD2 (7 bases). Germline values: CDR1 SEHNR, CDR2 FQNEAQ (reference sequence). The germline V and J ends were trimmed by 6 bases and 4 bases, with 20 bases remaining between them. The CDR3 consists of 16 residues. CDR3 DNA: TGTGCCAGCAGTCTCATGGGGGGGCTCAATTCAGATACGCAGTATTTT. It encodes CASSLMGGLNSDTQYF.

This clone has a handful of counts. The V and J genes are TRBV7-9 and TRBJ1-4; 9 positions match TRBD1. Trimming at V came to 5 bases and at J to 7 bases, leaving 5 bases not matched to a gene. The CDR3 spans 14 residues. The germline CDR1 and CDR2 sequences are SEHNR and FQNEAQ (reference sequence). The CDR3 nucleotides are TGTGCCAGCAGCCCACAGGGGGCTGGTGAAAAACTGTTTTTT. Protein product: CASSPQGAGEKLFF.